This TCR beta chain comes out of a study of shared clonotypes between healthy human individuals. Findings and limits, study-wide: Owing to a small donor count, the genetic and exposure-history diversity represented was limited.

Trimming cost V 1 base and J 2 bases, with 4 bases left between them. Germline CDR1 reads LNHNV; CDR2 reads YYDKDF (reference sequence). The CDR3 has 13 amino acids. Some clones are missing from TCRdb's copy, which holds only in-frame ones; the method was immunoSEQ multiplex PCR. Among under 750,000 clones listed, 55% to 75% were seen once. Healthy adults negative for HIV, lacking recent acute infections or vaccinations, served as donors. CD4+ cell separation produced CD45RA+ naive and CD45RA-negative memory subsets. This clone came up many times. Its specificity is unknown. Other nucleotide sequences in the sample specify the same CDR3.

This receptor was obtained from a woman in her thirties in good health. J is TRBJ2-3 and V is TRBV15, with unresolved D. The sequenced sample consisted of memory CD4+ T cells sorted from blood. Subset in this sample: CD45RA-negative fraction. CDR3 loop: CATSRGVTDTQYF. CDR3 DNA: TGTGCCACCAGCAGAGGGGTCACAGATACGCAGTATTTT. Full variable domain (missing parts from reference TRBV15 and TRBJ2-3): DAMVIQNPRYQVTQFGKPVTLSCSQTLNHNVMYWYQQKSSQAPKLLFHYYDKDFNNEADTPDNFQSRRPNTSFCFLDIRSPGLGDTAMYLCATSRGVTDTQYFGPGTRLTVL.